These 27 T cell receptor beta chains came from one sample sequenced in a study of cytomegalovirus exposure and HLA in healthy donors. The PCR had 60 Vbeta and 13 Jbeta primers. TCRdb keeps only in-frame clones here, not all; method: immunoSEQ multiplex PCR. The sample contains 95,000 to 150,000 clones, around three fifths of which appear only once. Input material: PBMCs. The receptors originated from a middle-aged woman in good health and CMV-seropositive.

The chain joins TRBV6-1 to TRBJ2-2; the match to TRBD2 covers 7 bases. V lost 6 bases and J lost 0; bases outside the gene matches: 1. Germline V gene sequence: CDR1 MNHNS, CDR2 SASEGT. The CDR3 extends over 14 amino acids. The CDR3 loop reads CASRGLTNTGELFF. The DNA of the CDR3 is TGTGCCAGCAGGGGACTAACGAACACCGGGGAGCTGTTTTTT.

The chain joins TRBV12-5 to TRBJ1-3; maybe TRBD1 (5 bases). Germline V gene sequence: CDR1 LGHNT, CDR2 FRNRAP. The CDR3 consists of 14 residues. Trimming shortened V by 4 bases and J by 2 bases, and 9 bases separated the two germline ends. The CDR3 here is CASGSQGAGNTIYF. The CDR3 nucleotides read TGTGCTAGTGGTTCTCAGGGCGCTGGAAACACCATATATTTT.

V and J are TRBV6-1 and TRBJ2-2; D is perhaps TRBD1 (6 bases). V was clipped by 10 bases and J by 1 base, with 13 bases between them. The CDR3 extends over 14 amino acids. Germline loops: CDR1 MNHNS, CDR2 SASEGT. The CDR3 sequence is CATPFRGNTGELFF. DNA of the CDR3: TGTGCCACGCCGTTCAGGGGGAACACCGGGGAGCTGTTTTTT.

The chain couples TRBV9 to TRBJ2-7; D ambiguous. V was cut by 0 bases and J by 0 bases, with 7 bases left in between. The CDR3 runs 14 residues. Per the germline V gene, CDR1 is SGDLS and CDR2 is YYNGEE. As DNA, the CDR3 is TGTGCCAGCAGCGTAGGGTCAGGCTCCTACGAGCAGTACTTC. As protein: CASSVGSGSYEQYF. The complete variable domain, with remaining parts taken from reference TRBV9 and TRBJ2-7, reads DSGVTQTPKHLITATGQRVTLRCSPRSGDLSVYWYQQSLDQGLQFLIQYYNGEERAKGNILERFSAQQFPDLHSELNLSSLELGDSALYFCASSVGSGSYEQYFGPGTRLTVT.

The V gene is TRBV19, the J gene TRBJ2-1, with D unresolved. The CDR3 is made up of 14 amino acids. V dropped 5 bases and J dropped 8 bases, with 16 bases sitting between them. The V gene's germline CDR1 is LNHDA and CDR2 SQIVND (reference sequence). The DNA for the CDR3 is TGTGCCAGTAGTTCGTTATCAGATGTGGATGAGCAGTTCTTC. This codes for CASSSLSDVDEQFF.

This sequence joins TRBV9 and TRBJ2-3; 10 bases map to TRBD1. Germline V gives CDR1 SGDLS, CDR2 YYNGEE. The CDR3 runs 15 residues. V lost 2 bases, J lost 2 bases, and 2 bases stayed unmatched. In DNA, the CDR3 is TGTGCCAGCAGCGTGACAGGGGGCTCCACAGATACGCAGTATTTT. Its protein is CASSVTGGSTDTQYF.

A remark on this clone: One end of the junction is discordant with germline, which a read error may explain. The chain uses TRBV25-1 and TRBJ2-7; tentative D call: TRBD1 (5 bases). This CDR3 contains 12 residues. The germline gives CDR1 MGHDK, CDR2 SYGVNS. The CDR3 loop is CASSAFQGELDF. For the CDR3, the DNA is TGTGCCAGCAGTGCTTTCCAAGGGGAATTGGACTTC.

In its sample, this clone was seen a few times. The rearrangement links TRBV11-2 to TRBJ2-1, with 8 bases aligning to TRBD2. CDR3 length: 15 amino acids. With 4 bases clipped from V and 2 bases from J, the junction kept 4 bases outside the gene matches. Looked up from germline, CDR1 is SGHAT and CDR2 is FQNNGV. This chain's CDR3 is CASSSYGGAYNEQFF. Here the CDR3 DNA reads TGTGCCAGCAGCTCCTACGGGGGGGCCTACAATGAGCAGTTCTTC.

This chain connects TRBV5-1 to TRBJ2-5; D may be TRBD2 (6 bases). The CDR3 has 13 residues. Trimming pared 2 bases from V and 3 bases from J, leaving 8 bases between. In germline, CDR1 is SGHRS, CDR2 YFSETQ. This CDR3 reads CASSLGGEETQYF. CDR3 bases: TGCGCCAGCAGCTTAGGCGGGGAAGAGACCCAGTACTTC.

This clone was counted between two and nine times. This chain links TRBV11-2 with TRBJ2-7; 10 nucleotides align to TRBD1. The germline gives CDR1 SGHAT, CDR2 FQNNGV. V lost 5 bases, J lost 2 bases, and 18 bases stayed unmatched. The CDR3 contains 19 residues. In nucleotides, the CDR3 is TGTGCCAGCAGCCAGGGACAGGGGCGCTCTAGCGGTCCACCCTACGAGCAGTACTTC. It specifies CASSQGQGRSSGPPYEQYF.

The rearrangement links TRBV6-1 to TRBJ1-2, with 7 nucleotides matching TRBD1. The CDR3 covers 12 residues. The germline CDR1 and CDR2 sequences are MNHNS and SASEGT. V gave up 7 bases and J gave up 5 bases; unmatched junction bases: 4. CDR3 residues: CASTETGYGYTF. DNA of the CDR3: TGTGCCAGCACCGAGACAGGGTATGGCTACACCTTC.

Note on this clone: Within the sample, other DNA sequences also encode this same CDR3. The rearrangement links TRBV7-8 to TRBJ2-7; 8 positions match TRBD1. Germline lookup yields CDR1 SGHVS and CDR2 FQNEAQ. This CDR3 has 16 residues. The ends lost 1 base at V and 0 bases at J; junction bases unmatched: 5. The chain's CDR3 is CASSLVTGQGSYEQYF. Written as DNA, the CDR3 is TGTGCCAGCAGCTTAGTAACAGGACAGGGCTCCTACGAGCAGTACTTC.

This chain uses TRBV10-3 with TRBJ1-5; D gene ambiguous. The CDR3 has 12 residues. The V end lost 3 bases, the J end lost 5 bases, and 5 bases lay between the germline ends. Per the germline V gene, CDR1 is ENHRY and CDR2 is SYGVKD. CDR3 loop: CAISDGDQPQHF. DNA for the CDR3: TGTGCCATCAGTGATGGAGATCAGCCCCAGCATTTT.

V gene TRBV7-3 combines with J gene TRBJ2-3; 9 nucleotides align to TRBD2. The V segment lost 5 bases and the J segment 4 bases; nucleotides outside the gene matches: 7. In germline, CDR1 is SGHTA, CDR2 FQGTGA. The CDR3 consists of 15 residues. CDR3 sequence (DNA): TGTGCCAGCAGCCCAAAGGGCGGGAGGGCAGATACGCAGTATTTT. It yields the protein CASSPKGGRADTQYF.

The chain recombines TRBV14 with TRBJ2-1, with TRBD2 matching over 13 bases. The CDR3 has 16 residues. With 4 bases clipped from V and 7 bases from J, the junction kept 7 bases outside the gene matches. CDR1 SGHDN and CDR2 FVKESK come from the germline V gene. The CDR3 here is CASSPRLAGGGNEQFF. The CDR3, as DNA: TGTGCCAGCAGCCCCCGACTAGCGGGGGGTGGGAATGAGCAGTTCTTC.

This clone has only one observation. The V call is TRBV13, the J call TRBJ1-1; 10 positions match TRBD1. The germline CDR1 and CDR2 sequences are PRHDT and FYEKMQ (reference sequence). The trim removed 5 bases at V and 0 bases at J, leaving 6 bases unmatched. This CDR3 contains 16 residues. The CDR3 nucleotides read TGTGCCAGCAGCACGCGGACAGGGGGTATGAACACTGAAGCTTTCTTT. Translating it yields CASSTRTGGMNTEAFF.

This chain joins TRBV19 and TRBJ1-5; 8 bases agree with TRBD1. The junction had 8 bases not matched to a gene; V was cut back by 5 bases and J by 5 bases. Germline V gives CDR1 LNHDA, CDR2 SQIVND (reference sequence). CDR3 length equals 15 residues. The CDR3 DNA follows: TGTGCCAGTAGTCTGACGACAGGGGTGCATCAGCCCCAGCATTTT. Its translation: CASSLTTGVHQPQHF.

The CDR3 loop reads CASSQDTGGLAYNEQFF. The CDR3 DNA reads as TGTGCCAGCAGCCAAGACACCGGGGGACTAGCCTACAATGAGCAGTTCTTC. The chain recombines TRBV14 with TRBJ2-1; 8 bases agree with TRBD2. The length of the CDR3 is 17 residues. Germline assignment: CDR1 SGHDN and CDR2 FVKESK. The ends lost 0 bases at V and 2 bases at J; junction bases unmatched: 6.

The V gene is TRBV27, the J gene TRBJ2-7, with 8 bases that match TRBD1. With V trimmed by 3 bases and J by 5 bases, 6 bases remained unmatched. Germline CDR1 reads MNHEY; CDR2 reads SMNVEV (reference sequence). This CDR3 is 14 amino acids long. The CDR3 reads CASSFTGGPHEQYF. CDR3 DNA: TGTGCCAGCAGTTTCACAGGGGGTCCCCACGAGCAGTACTTC.

The V and J genes are TRBV4-1 and TRBJ1-2, with no clear D. Germline-derived CDR1 and CDR2 are MGHRA and YSYEKL. CDR3 length equals 13 residues. Trimming left V 0 bases short and J 5 bases short, with 7 bases between. Here the CDR3 DNA reads TGCGCCAGCAGCCAAGATACACAGTATGGCTACACCTTC. Translation: CASSQDTQYGYTF.

The chain links TRBV13 to TRBJ1-2, with D tentatively TRBD1 (5 bases). From germline, CDR1 is PRHDT and CDR2 FYEKMQ (reference sequence). Trimming took 4 bases from V and 4 from J, leaving 16 bases between them. CDR3 size: 15 residues. CDR3 in DNA: TGTGCCAGCAGCTCGACAGATAGACTCAGCTATGGCTACACCTTC. Translating it yields CASSSTDRLSYGYTF.

A note on this clone: Compared with germline, one end of the junction differs, possibly owing to a read error. In DNA form, the CDR3 reads TGTGCTAGCAGCTTAGGGGGGGGCCCGCAAGAGACCCAGTACTTC. It codes for CASSLGGGPQETQYF. This chain joins TRBV7-7 and TRBJ2-5; D might be TRBD2 (7 bases). The CDR3 runs to 15 residues. Germline assignment: CDR1 SSHAT and CDR2 FNYEAQ (reference sequence).

This chain links TRBV18 with TRBJ1-5; unclear D gene. Per the germline V gene, CDR1 is KGHSH and CDR2 is LQKENI. V was shortened by 1 base and J by 4 bases, with 8 bases between the two germline ends. The CDR3 spans 14 residues. The CDR3 region is CASSPLTENQPQHF. CDR3 DNA sequence: TGTGCCAGCTCACCACTGACGGAGAATCAGCCCCAGCATTTT. Full variable domain (missing parts from reference TRBV18 and TRBJ1-5): NAGVMQNPRHLVRRRGQEARLRCSPMKGHSHVYWYRQLPEEGLKFMVYLQKENIIDESGMPKERFSAEFPKEGPSILRIQQVVRGDSAAYFCASSPLTENQPQHFGDGTRLSIL.

J is TRBJ2-4 and V is TRBV6-5; D might be TRBD1 (5 bases). V lost 0 bases to trimming and J lost 8 bases, with 14 bases between them. The CDR3 totals 15 residues. Germline-derived CDR1 and CDR2 are MNHEY and SVGAGI. The CDR3 region is CASSYSGQGVDIQYF. The CDR3 nucleotides are TGTGCCAGCAGTTACTCTGGGCAGGGTGTGGACATTCAGTACTTC.

The rearrangement uses TRBV5-1 and TRBJ1-3, with 7 bases lining up with TRBD1. From germline, CDR1 is SGHRS and CDR2 YFSETQ. The CDR3 has 15 amino acids. V lost 4 bases to trimming and J lost 0 bases; unmatched junction nucleotides: 4. CDR3 nucleotide sequence: TGCGCCAGCAGCCCGACAGGGAACTCTGGAAACACCATATATTTT. Protein: CASSPTGNSGNTIYF.

As for this clone: This sample also contains other DNA sequences that code for the same CDR3. The rearrangement uses TRBV9 and TRBJ2-1; 7 nucleotides match TRBD1. The V and J ends lost 4 bases and 4 bases, in that order; junction bases with no gene match: 5. This CDR3 comprises 14 residues. CDR1 is SGDLS, CDR2 YYNGEE, per germline. This CDR3 is CASSPGQIYNEQFF. The CDR3 coding sequence is TGTGCCAGCAGCCCGGGACAGATATACAATGAGCAGTTCTTC.

This clone was picked up a small number of times. The V and J genes are TRBV11-2 and TRBJ2-2, with no clear D. Germline V gene sequence: CDR1 SGHAT, CDR2 FQNNGV. This CDR3 spans 14 amino acids. Trimming cost V 0 bases and J 7 bases, with 9 bases left between them. The CDR3 sequence: CASSLDLSSGELFF. The CDR3 bases are TGTGCCAGCAGCTTAGATCTAAGTAGCGGGGAGCTGTTTTTT.